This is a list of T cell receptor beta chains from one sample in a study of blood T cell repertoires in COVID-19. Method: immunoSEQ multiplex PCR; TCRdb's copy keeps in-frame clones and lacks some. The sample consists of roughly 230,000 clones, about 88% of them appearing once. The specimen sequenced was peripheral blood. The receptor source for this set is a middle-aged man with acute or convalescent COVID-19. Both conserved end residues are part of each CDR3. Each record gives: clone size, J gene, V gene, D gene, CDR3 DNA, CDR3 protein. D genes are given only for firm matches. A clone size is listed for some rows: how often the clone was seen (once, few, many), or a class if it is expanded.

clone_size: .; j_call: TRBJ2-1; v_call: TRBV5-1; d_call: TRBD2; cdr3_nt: TGCGCCAGCAGCTTAGCGGGGGGCCTTCCTGAGCAGTTCTTC; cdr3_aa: CASSLAGGLPEQFF
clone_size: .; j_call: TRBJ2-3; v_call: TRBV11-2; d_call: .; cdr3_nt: TGTGCCAGCAGCTTGGGAGGACGGCGGATCACAGATACGCAGTATTTT; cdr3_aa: CASSLGGRRITDTQYF
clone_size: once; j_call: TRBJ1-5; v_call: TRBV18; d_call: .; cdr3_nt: TGTGCCAGCTCACACACGAGGGATCAGCCCCAGCATTTT; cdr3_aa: CASSHTRDQPQHF
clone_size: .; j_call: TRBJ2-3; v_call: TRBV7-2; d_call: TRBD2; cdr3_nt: TGTGCCAGCAGCCTTACCCGTCTAGCGGGGGGCACAGATACGCAGTATTTT; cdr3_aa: CASSLTRLAGGTDTQYF
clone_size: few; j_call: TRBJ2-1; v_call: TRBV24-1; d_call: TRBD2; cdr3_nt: TGTGCCACCAGTGATATCCCGCGGGGGGCGAGCTCCTACAATGAGCAGTTCTTC; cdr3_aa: CATSDIPRGASSYNEQFF
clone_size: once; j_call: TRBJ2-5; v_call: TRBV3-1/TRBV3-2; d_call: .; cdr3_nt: TGTGCCAGCACCCTGGAGGGAGCAGAGACCCAGTACTTC; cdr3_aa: CASTLEGAETQYF
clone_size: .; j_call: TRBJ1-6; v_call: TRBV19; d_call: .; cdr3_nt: TGTGCCAGTAGTATATCCGTTAATTCACCCCTCCACTTT; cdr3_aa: CASSISVNSPLHF
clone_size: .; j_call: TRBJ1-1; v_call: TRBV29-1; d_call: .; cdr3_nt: TGCAGCGTTATTGGCCTCATGAACACTGAAGCTTTCTTT; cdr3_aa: CSVIGLMNTEAFF
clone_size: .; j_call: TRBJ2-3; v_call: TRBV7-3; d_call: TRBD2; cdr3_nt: TGTGCCAGCAGCTTAGGCGGGGGGCGAGATACGCAGTATTTT; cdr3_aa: CASSLGGGRDTQYF
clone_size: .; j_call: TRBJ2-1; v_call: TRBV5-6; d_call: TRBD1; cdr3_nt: TGTGCCAGCAGCCTTGGGACAGGGCAAAGGGTCAATGAGCAGTTCTTC; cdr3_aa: CASSLGTGQRVNEQFF
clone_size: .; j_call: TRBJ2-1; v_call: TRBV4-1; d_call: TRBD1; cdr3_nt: TGCGCCAGCAGCCAGGGACAGGGATGGGATGAGCAGTTCTTC; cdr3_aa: CASSQGQGWDEQFF
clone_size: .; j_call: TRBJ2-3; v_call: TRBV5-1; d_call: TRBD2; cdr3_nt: TGCGCCAGCAGCTCAGGACTAGCGGGGCCCTGGGATACGCAGTATTTT; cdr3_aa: CASSSGLAGPWDTQYF
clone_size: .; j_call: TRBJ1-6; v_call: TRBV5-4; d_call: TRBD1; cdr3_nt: TGTGCCAGCAGCTTGCCACGACAGGGGGCTTATAATTCACCCCTCCACTTT; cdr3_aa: CASSLPRQGAYNSPLHF
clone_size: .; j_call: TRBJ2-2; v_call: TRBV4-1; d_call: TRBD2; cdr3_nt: TGCGCCAGCAGCCAAGTTAAGGCGGGGGGGCCTATGGCCGGGGAGCTGTTTTTT; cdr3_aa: CASSQVKAGGPMAGELFF
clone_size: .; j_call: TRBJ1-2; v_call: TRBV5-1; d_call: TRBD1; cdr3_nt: TGCGCCAGCAGCCCGACAGGGGGCTATGGCTACACCTTC; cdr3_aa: CASSPTGGYGYTF
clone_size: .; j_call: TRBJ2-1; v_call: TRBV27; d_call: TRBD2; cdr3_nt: TGTGCCAGCAGTTTATTTCCTAGCGGGGTGTCTAATGAGCAGTTCTTC; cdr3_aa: CASSLFPSGVSNEQFF
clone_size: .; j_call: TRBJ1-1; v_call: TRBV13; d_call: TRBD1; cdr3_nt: TGTGCCAGCAGCCTAGGGGGGACAGGTCCGACTGAAGCTTTCTTT; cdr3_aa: CASSLGGTGPTEAFF
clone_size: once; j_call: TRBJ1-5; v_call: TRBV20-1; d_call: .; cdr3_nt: TGCAGTGCTAGTTCGGGGGATCAGCCCCAGCATTTT; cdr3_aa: CSASSGDQPQHF
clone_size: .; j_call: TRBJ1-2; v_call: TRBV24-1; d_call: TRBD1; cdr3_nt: TGTGCCACCAGTGATCAGGGGGCCGGGAGCTATGGCTACACCTTC; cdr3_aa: CATSDQGAGSYGYTF
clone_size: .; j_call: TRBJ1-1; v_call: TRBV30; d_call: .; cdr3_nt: TGTGCCTGGAGTCCCCTCCAGGGGTCTGAAGCTTTCTTT; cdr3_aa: CAWSPLQGSEAFF
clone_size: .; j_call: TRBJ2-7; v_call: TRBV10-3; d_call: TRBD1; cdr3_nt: TGTGCCATCAGTGACCCCGACAGGGGGCGCTCCTACGAGCAGTACTTC; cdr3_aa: CAISDPDRGRSYEQYF
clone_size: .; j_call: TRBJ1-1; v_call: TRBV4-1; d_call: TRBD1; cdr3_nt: TGCGCCAGCAGCCAAATGGCAGGGGGATACACTGAAGCTTTCTTT; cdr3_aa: CASSQMAGGYTEAFF
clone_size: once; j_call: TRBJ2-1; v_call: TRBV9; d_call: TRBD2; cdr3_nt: TGTGCCAGCAGCGTAGAACTAGCGGAATACAATGAGCAGTTCTTC; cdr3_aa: CASSVELAEYNEQFF
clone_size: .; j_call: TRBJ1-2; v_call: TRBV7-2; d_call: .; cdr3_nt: TGTGCCAGCAGCTTAAACAGGAACTATGGCTACACCTTC; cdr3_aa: CASSLNRNYGYTF
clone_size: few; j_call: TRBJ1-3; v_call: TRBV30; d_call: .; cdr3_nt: TGTGGCCAGGGCTTTAGAAACACCATATATTTT; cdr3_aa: CGQGFRNTIYF
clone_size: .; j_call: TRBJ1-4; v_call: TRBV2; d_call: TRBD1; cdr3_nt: TGTGCCAGCAGTGAGGGGACAGGGGATGAAAAACTGTTTTTT; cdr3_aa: CASSEGTGDEKLFF
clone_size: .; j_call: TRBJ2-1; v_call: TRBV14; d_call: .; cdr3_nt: TGTGCCAGCAGCCAACGGAATGAGCAGTTCTTC; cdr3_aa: CASSQRNEQFF
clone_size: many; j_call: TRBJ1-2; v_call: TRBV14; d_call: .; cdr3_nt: TGTGCCAGCAGCCAAGATTGGGGCGGCTATGGCTACACCTTC; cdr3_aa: CASSQDWGGYGYTF
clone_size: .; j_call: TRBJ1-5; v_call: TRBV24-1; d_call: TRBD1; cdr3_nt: TGTGCCACCAGTGGGTCAGAGACAGGGGATAATCAGCCCCAGCATTTT; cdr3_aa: CATSGSETGDNQPQHF
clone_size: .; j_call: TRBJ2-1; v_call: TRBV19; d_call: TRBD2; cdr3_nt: TGTGCCAGTAGGCCGGGACTAGCGTCTTACAATGAGCAGTTCTTC; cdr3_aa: CASRPGLASYNEQFF
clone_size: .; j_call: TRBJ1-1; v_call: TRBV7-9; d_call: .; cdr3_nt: TGTGCCAGCAGCTTAGTAGGGGCCACTGAAGCTTTCTTT; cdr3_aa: CASSLVGATEAFF
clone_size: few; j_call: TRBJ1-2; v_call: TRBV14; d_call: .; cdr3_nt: TGTGCCAGCAGCCCTCTCTTGGACATCGACTCGGGCTACACCTTC; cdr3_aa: CASSPLLDIDSGYTF
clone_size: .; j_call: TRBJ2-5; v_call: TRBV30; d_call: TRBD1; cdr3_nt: TGTGCCTGGAGTGGACAGGGCGGTTCGGAGACCCAGTACTTC; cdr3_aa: CAWSGQGGSETQYF
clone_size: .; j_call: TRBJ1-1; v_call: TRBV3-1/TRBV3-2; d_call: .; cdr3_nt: TGTGCCAGCAGCCACCCAGGGCACACTGAAGCTTTCTTT; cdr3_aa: CASSHPGHTEAFF
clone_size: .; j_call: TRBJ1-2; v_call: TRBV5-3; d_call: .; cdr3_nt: TGTGCCAGGGGCACAGGGAACTATGGCTACACCTTC; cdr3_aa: CARGTGNYGYTF
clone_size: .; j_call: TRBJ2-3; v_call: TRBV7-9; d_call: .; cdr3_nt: TGTGCCAGCAGCTGGGGGCAGGGGAGTACAGATACGCAGTATTTT; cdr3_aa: CASSWGQGSTDTQYF
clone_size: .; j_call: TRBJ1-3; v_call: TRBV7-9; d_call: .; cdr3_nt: TGTGCCAGCACCCAGAGGTTCCGACAGAGCATTATAGAAGGAAACACCATATATTTT; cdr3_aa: CASTQRFRQSIIEGNTIYF
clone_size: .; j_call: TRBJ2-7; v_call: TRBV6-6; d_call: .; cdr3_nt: TGTGCCAGCAGTTACTCTGGGGAGTTGCACGAGCAGTACTTC; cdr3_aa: CASSYSGELHEQYF
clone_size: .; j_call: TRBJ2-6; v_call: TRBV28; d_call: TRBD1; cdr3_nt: TGTGCCAGCAGTCTATCCGGGACAGGGTTCTCCCTTGGGGGGGCCAACGTCCTGACTTTC; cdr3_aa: CASSLSGTGFSLGGANVLTF
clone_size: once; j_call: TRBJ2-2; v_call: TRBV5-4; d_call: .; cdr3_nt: TGTGCCAGCAGCTTGGACGGAGGGTGGACCGGGGAGCTGTTTTTT; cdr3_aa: CASSLDGGWTGELFF
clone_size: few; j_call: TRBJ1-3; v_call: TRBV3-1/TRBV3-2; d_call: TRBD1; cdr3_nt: TGTGCCAGCAGCTACAGGGGTTCTGGAAACACCATATATTTT; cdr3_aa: CASSYRGSGNTIYF
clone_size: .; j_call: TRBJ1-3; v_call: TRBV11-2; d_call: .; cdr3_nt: TGTGCCAGCAGCTACCCCCCGGGGGGAGAAGGAAACACCATATATTTT; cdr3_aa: CASSYPPGGEGNTIYF
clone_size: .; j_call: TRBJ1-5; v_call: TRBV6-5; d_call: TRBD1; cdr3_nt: TGTGCCAGCATCGCTACAGGGGGCAGTCAGCCCCAGCATTTT; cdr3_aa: CASIATGGSQPQHF
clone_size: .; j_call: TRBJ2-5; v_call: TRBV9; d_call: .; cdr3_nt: TGTGCCAGCAGCGTAGGGGTTGGCGGGGCTCAAGAGACCCAGTACTTC; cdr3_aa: CASSVGVGGAQETQYF
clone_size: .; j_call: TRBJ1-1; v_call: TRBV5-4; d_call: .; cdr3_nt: TGTGCCAGCAGCTTGGTTTCGGGTATGAACACTGAAGCTTTCTTT; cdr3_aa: CASSLVSGMNTEAFF
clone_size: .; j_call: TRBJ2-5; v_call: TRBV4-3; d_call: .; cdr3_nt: TGCGCCAGCAGCCAAGGGAACAGGGCCCAAGAGACCCAGTACTTC; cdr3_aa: CASSQGNRAQETQYF
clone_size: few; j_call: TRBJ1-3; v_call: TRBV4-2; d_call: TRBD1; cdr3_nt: TGTGCCAGCAGCTCCAGGGACAGCTCTGGAAACACCATATATTTT; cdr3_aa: CASSSRDSSGNTIYF
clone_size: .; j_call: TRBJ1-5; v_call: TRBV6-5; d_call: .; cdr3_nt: TGTGCCAGCAGTTACTCGGGGGCCGATCAGCCCCAGCATTTT; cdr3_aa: CASSYSGADQPQHF
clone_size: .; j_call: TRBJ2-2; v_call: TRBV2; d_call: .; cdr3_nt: TGTGCCAGCGGGCAGAACACCGGGGAGCTGTTTTTT; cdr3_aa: CASGQNTGELFF
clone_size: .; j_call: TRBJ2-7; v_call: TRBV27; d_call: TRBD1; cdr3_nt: TGTGCCAGCAGTTTAGGACAGGGTAGCCCTTACGAGCAGTACTTC; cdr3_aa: CASSLGQGSPYEQYF
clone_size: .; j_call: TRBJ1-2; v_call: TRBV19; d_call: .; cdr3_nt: TGTGCCAGTAGTCCCACCGGGGTGGGCAACTCTGGGTATGGCTACACCTTC; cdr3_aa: CASSPTGVGNSGYGYTF
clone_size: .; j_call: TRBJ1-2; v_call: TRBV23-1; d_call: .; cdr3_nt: TGCGCCAGCAGTCTGTTGCGTGGCTACACCTTC; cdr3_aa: CASSLLRGYTF
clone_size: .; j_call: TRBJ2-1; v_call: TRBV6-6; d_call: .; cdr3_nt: TGTGCCAGCAGTCGGACCTACGGGACAACTTTGGGGGCAAGAAATGAGCAGTTCTTC; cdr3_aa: CASSRTYGTTLGARNEQFF
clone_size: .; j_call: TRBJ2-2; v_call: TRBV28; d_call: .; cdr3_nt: TGTGCCATCTCGACGGTGCGGGGGAACACCGGGGAGCTGTTTTTT; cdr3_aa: CAISTVRGNTGELFF
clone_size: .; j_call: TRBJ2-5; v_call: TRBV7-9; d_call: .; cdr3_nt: TGTGCCAGCAGCTTAGGGGAGAAGTGGGAGGAGACCCAGTACTTC; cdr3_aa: CASSLGEKWEETQYF
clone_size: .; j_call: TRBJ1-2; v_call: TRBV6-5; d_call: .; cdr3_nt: TGTGCCAGCAGTTACGGGGCAGGAAAGTCTGGCTACACCTTC; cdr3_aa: CASSYGAGKSGYTF
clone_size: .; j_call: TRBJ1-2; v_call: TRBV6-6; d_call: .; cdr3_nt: TGTGCCAGCAGCGACGGGACAACCACCTTC; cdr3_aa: CASSDGTTTF
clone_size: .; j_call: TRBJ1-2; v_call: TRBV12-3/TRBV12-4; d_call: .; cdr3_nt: TGTGCCAGCAGTCTTGACAGCTATGGCTACACCTTC; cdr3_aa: CASSLDSYGYTF
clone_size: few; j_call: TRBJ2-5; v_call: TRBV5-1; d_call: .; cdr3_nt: TGCGCCAGCAGCCCGGCCGGAGAAGAGACCCAGTACTTC; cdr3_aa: CASSPAGEETQYF